This T cell receptor beta chain stems from a study of blood T cell repertoires in COVID-19. The CDR3 sequence is 16 residues long. The trim removed 9 bases at V and 7 bases at J, leaving 10 bases unmatched. Germline V lookup: CDR1 SGHVS, CDR2 FQNEAQ. Clones were read by immunoSEQ multiplex PCR, and TCRdb kept only the in-frame ones, dropping some. The data show approximately 170,000 clones, about 85% seen once. V and J are TRBV7-8 and TRBJ2-2; 14 positions match TRBD2. The source of this sequence is a woman older than 75 with COVID-19, enrolled during active disease. The sample was peripheral blood. CDR3 in DNA: TGTGCCAGTCGCCAGACTAGCGGGAGGGATGTCGGGGAGCTGTTTTTT. Its translation: CASRQTSGRDVGELFF.